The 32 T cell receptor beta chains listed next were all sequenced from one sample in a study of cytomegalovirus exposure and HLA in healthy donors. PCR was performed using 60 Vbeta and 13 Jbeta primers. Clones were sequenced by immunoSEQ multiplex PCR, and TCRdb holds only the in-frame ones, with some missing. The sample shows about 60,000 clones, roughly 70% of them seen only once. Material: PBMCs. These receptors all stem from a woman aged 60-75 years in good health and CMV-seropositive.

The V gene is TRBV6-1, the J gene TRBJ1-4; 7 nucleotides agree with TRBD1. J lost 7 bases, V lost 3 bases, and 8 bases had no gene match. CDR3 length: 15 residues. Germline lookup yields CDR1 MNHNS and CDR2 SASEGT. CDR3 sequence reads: CASSDPGTVGEKLFF. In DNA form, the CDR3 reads TGTGCCAGCAGTGATCCCGGGACAGTAGGTGAAAAACTGTTTTTT.

The CDR3 region is CASSRTGRGYAYEQYF. The CDR3 DNA follows: TGTGCCAGTAGTCGGACCGGGCGGGGGTATGCCTACGAGCAGTACTTC. This chain connects TRBV19 to TRBJ2-7; 7 positions agree with TRBD2. The CDR3 length is 16 residues. The germline V gene encodes CDR1 LNHDA and CDR2 SQIVND (reference sequence). The V and J ends lost 5 bases and 2 bases, in that order; junction bases with no gene match: 12. Using reference TRBV19 and TRBJ2-7 for the parts outside the CDR3, the full variable domain is DGGITQSPKYLFRKEGQNVTLSCEQNLNHDAMYWYRQDPGQGLRLIYYSQIVNDFQKGDIAEGYSVSREKKESFPLTVTSAQKNPTAFYLCASSRTGRGYAYEQYFGPGTRLTVT.

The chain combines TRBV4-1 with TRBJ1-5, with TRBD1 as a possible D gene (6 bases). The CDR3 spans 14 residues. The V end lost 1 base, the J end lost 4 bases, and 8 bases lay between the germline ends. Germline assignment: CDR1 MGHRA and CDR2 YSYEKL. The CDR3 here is CASSQGTENQPQHF. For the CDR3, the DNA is TGCGCCAGCAGCCAAGGGACAGAAAATCAGCCCCAGCATTTT.

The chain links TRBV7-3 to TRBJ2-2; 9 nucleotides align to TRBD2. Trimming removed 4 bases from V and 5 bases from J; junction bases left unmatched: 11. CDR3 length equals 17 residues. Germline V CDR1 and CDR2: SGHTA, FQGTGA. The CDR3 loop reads CASSWRGGASGTGELFF. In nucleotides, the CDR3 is TGTGCCAGCAGCTGGCGGGGGGGGGCGTCCGGAACCGGGGAGCTGTTTTTT.

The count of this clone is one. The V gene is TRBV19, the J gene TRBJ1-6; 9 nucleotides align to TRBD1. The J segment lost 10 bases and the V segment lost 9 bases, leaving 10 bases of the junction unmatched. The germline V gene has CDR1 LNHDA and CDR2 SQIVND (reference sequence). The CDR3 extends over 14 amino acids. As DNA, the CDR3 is TGTGCCAGCCGGGACAGGGTCGGAGGATCACCCCTCCACTTT. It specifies CASRDRVGGSPLHF.

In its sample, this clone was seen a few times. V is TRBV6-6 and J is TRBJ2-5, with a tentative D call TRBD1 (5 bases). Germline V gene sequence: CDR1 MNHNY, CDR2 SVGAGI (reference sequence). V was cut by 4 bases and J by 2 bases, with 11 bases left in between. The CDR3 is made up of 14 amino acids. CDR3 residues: CASSFTGIQETQYF. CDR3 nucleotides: TGTGCCAGCAGTTTTACAGGAATTCAAGAGACCCAGTACTTC.

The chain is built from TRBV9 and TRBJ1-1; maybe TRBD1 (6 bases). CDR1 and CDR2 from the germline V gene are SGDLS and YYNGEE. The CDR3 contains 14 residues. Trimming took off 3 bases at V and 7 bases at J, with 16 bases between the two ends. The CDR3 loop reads CASSAGGGAGEAFF. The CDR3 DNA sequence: TGTGCCAGCAGCGCTGGAGGGGGGGCGGGTGAAGCTTTCTTT.

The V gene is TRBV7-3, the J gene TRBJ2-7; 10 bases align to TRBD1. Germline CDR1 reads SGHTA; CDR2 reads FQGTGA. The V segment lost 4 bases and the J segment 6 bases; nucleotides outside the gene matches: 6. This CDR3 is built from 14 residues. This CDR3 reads CASSSGTGVAEQYF. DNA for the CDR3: TGTGCCAGCAGCTCCGGGACAGGGGTGGCCGAGCAGTACTTC.

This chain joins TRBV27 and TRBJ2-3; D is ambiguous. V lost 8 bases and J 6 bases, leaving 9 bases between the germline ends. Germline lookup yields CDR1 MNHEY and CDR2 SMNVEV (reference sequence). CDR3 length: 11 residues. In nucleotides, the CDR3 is TGTGCCAGCGCGGTTGCGGATACGCAGTATTTT. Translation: CASAVADTQYF.

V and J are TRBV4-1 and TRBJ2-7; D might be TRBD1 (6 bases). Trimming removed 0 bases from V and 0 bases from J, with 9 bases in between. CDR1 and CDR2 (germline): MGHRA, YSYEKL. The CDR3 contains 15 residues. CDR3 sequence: CASSQEDSSSYEQYF. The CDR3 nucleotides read TGCGCCAGCAGCCAAGAGGACAGCAGCTCCTACGAGCAGTACTTC.

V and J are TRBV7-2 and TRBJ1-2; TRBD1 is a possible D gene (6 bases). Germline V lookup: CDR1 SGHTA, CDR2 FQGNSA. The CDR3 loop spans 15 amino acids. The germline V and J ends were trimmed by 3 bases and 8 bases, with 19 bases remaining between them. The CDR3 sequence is CASSLGGPLSYGYTF. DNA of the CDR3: TGTGCCAGCAGCTTGGGGGGGCCCTTATCGTACGGCTACACCTTC.

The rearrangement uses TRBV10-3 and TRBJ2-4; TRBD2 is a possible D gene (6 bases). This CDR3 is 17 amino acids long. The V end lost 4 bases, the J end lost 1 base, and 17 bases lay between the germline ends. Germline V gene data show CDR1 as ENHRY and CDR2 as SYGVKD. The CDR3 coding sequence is TGTGCCATCAGTGGAGAACTAGCCTTTGAGGCCAAAAACATTCAGTACTTC. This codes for CAISGELAFEAKNIQYF.

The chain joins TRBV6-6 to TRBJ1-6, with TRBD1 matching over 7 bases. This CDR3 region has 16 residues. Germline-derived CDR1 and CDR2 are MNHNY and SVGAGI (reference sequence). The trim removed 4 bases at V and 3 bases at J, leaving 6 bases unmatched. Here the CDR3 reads CASSSRTGDYNSPLHF. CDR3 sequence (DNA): TGTGCCAGCAGTTCCCGGACAGGAGACTATAATTCACCCCTCCACTTT.

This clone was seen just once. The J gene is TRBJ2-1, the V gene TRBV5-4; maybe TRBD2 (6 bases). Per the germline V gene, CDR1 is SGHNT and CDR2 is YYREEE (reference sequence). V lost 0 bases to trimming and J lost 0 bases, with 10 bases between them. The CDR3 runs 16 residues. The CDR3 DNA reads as TGTGCCAGCAGCTTGGGGGCGGGGAACTCCTACAATGAGCAGTTCTTC. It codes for CASSLGAGNSYNEQFF.

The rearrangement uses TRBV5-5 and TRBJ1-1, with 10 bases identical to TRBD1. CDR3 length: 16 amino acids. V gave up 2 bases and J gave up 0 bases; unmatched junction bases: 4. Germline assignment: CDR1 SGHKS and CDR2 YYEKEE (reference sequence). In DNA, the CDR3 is TGTGCCAGCAGCTTAGGGACAGGGGCCATGAACACTGAAGCTTTCTTT. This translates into CASSLGTGAMNTEAFF.

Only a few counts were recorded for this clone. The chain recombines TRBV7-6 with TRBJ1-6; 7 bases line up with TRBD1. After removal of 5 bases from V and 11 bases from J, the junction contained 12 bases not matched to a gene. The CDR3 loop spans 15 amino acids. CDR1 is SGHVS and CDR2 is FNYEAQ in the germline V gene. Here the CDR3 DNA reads TGTGCCAGCAGCGTTAGCCTACAGGGGTGGCCACCCCTCCACTTT. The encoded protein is CASSVSLQGWPPLHF. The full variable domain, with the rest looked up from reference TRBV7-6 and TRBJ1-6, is GAGVSQSPRYKVTKRGQDVALRCDPISGHVSLYWYRQALGQGPEFLTYFNYEAQQDKSGLPNDRFSAERPEGSISTLTIQRTEQRDSAMYRCASSVSLQGWPPLHFGNGTRLTVT.

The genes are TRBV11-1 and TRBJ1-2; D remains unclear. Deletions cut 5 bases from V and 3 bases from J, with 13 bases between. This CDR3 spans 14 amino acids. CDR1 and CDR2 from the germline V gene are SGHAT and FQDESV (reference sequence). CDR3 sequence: CASSRAEGYYGYTF. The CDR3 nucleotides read TGTGCCAGCAGCCGTGCGGAAGGATACTATGGCTACACCTTC.

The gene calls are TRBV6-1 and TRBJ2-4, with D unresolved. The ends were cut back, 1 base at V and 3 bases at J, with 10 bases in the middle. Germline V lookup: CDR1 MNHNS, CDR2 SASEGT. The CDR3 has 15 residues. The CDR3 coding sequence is TGTGCCAGCAGTGAAGTACCAGCGCTCAAAAACATTCAGTACTTC. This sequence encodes CASSEVPALKNIQYF.

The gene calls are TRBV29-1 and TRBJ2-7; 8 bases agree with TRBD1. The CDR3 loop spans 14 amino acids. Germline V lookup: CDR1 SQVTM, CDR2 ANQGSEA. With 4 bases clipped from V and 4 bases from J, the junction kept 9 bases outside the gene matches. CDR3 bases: TGCAGCGTTGTGAAGGACAGGGATACATACGAGCAGTACTTC. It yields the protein CSVVKDRDTYEQYF.

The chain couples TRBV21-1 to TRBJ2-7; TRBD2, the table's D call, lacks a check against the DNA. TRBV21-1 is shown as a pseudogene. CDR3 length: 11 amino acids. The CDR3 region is CASSRLLTEYF. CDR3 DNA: TGTGCCAGCAGCCGATTGTTGACTGAGTACTTC.

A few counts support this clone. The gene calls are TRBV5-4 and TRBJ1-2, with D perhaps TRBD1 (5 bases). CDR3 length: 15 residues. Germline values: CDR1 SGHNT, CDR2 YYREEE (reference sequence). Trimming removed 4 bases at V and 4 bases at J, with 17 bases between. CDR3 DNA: TGTGCCAGCAGCAGTGGGACGGGGGGGACCTATGGCTACACCTTC. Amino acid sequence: CASSSGTGGTYGYTF.

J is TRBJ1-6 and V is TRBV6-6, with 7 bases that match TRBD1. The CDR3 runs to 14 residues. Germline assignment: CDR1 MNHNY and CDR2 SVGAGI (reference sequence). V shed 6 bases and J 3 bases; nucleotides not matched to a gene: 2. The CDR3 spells CASSGTDYNSPLHF. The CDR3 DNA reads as TGTGCCAGCAGCGGGACAGACTATAATTCACCCCTCCACTTT.

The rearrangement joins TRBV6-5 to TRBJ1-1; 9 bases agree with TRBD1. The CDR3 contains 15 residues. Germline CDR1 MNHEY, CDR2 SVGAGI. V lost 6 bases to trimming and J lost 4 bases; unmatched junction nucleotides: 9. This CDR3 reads CASSVINRGPTEAFF. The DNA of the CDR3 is TGTGCCAGCAGCGTGATTAACAGGGGGCCCACTGAAGCTTTCTTT.

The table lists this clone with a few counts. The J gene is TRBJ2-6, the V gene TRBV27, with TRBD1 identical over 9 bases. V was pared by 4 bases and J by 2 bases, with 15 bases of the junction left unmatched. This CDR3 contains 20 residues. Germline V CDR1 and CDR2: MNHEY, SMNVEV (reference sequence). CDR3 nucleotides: TGTGCCAGCAGTTACGATCTGGGACAGGGTCAGTTTGCTGGGGCCAACGTCCTGACTTTC. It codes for CASSYDLGQGQFAGANVLTF.

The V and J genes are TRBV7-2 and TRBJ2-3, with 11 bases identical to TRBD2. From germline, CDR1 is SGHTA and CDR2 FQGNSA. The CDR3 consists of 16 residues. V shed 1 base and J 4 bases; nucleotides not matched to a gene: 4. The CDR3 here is CASSLGSGGAADTQYF. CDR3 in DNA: TGTGCCAGCAGCTTAGGTAGCGGGGGGGCCGCAGATACGCAGTATTTT.

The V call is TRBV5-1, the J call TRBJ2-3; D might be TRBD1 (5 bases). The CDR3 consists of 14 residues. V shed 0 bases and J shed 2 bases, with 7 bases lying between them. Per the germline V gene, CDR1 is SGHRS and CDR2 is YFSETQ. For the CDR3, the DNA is TGCGCCAGCAGCTTGGGGACAAACACAGATACGCAGTATTTT. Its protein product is CASSLGTNTDTQYF.

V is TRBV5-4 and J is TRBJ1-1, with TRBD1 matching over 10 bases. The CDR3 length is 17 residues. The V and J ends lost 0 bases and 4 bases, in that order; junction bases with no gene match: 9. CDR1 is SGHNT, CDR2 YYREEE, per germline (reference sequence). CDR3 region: CASSLGQGARQGTEAFF. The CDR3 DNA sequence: TGTGCCAGCAGCTTGGGACAGGGGGCAAGACAGGGCACTGAAGCTTTCTTT.

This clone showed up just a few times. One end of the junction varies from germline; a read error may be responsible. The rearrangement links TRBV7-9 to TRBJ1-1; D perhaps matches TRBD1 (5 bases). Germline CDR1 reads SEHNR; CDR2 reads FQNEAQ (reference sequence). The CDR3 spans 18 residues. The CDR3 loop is CSSSLVGGGRYMNTEAFF. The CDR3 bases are TGTTCCAGCAGCTTAGTGGGGGGAGGACGGTACATGAACACTGAAGCTTTCTTT.

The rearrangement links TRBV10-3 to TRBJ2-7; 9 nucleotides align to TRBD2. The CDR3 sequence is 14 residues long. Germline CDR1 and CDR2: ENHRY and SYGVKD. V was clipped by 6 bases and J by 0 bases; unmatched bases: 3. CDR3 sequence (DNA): TGTGCCATCAGGGCGGGGGGGTTCTCCTACGAGCAGTACTTC. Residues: CAIRAGGFSYEQYF.

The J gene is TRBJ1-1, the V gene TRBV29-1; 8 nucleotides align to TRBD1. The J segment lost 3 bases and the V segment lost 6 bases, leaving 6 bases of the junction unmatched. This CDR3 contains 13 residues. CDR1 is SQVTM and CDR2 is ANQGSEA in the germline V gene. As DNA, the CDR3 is TGCAGCGTGGCTACAGGGGGGGACACTGAAGCTTTCTTT. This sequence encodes CSVATGGDTEAFF.

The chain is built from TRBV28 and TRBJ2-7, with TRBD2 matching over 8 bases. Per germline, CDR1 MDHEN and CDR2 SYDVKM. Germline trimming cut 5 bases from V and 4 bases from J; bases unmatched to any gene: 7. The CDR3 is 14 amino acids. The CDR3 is CASSIPSGGYEQYF. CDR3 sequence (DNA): TGTGCCAGCAGTATACCCTCGGGAGGGTACGAGCAGTACTTC.

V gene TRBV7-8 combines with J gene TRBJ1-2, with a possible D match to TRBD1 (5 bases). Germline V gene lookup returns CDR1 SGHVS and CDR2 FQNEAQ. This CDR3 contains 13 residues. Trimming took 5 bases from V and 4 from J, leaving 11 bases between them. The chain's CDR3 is CASSPRVGYGYTF. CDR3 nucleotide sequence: TGTGCCAGCAGCCCCAGGGTAGGCTATGGCTACACCTTC.